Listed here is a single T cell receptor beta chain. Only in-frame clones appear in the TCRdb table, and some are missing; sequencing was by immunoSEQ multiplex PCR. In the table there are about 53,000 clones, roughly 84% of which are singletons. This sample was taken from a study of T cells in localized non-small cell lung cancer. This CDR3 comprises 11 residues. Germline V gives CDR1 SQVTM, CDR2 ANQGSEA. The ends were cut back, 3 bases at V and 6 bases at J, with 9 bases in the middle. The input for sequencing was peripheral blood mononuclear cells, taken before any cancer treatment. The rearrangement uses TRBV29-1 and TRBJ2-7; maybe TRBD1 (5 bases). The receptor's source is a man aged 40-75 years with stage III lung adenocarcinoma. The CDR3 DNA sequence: TGCAGCGTTGACCAGGGCACCGAGCAGTACTTC. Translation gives CSVDQGTEQYF.